The clone carrying this T cell receptor beta chain has a handful of counts. The data originate from a study of blood T cell repertoires in COVID-19. Study-level background: Sites across the United States, Italy and Spain contributed samples from acute and convalescent COVID-19. T cells, B-cell-depleted T cells, or PBMCs provided the cDNA or gDNA that served as material.

Germline V gene data show CDR1 as MNHEY and CDR2 as SMNVEV (reference sequence). This CDR3 spans 15 amino acids. V gave up 2 bases and J gave up 0 bases; unmatched junction bases: 1. The table came from immunoSEQ multiplex PCR; TCRdb's copy has only in-frame clones and leaves some out. The sample consists of 70,000 to 90,000 clones, roughly 85% of them appearing once. The chain uses TRBV27 and TRBJ2-1, with TRBD1 matching 7 bases. Sequencing input: peripheral blood. This receptor was taken from a human donor in a cohort sampled during active COVID-19. CDR3 region: CASSLDRDSYNEQFF. CDR3 sequence (DNA): TGTGCCAGCAGTTTAGACAGGGACTCCTACAATGAGCAGTTCTTC.